The T cell receptor (beta chain) under discussion was sequenced for a study of CD8+ T cells in alopecia areata. Study-wide background: In an open-label trial, patients got 5 to 10 mg tofacitinib twice daily. Scoring of severity for treated patients was based on percentage of affected scalp area.

Regarding treatment: oral pan-JAK inhibitor, 5-10 mg twice daily. Researchers took lesional scalp punch biopsies and peripheral blood from people who were alopecia areata patients. Reverse transcribed after extraction, RNA yielded cDNA as the sequencing template. Assay used: immunoSEQ multiplex PCR; TCRdb lists only in-frame clones, some missing. The table shows 150,000 to 200,000 clones, with less than 70% occurring only once. General study points: On tofacitinib, scalp and blood still held many of the expanded lesional clones.

This clone has a handful of counts. Its matching antigen is unknown. Trimming left V 4 bases short and J 4 bases short, with 11 bases between. The CDR3 covers 14 residues. Germline CDR1 reads SNHLY; CDR2 reads FYNNEI. The J gene is TRBJ1-5, the V gene TRBV2; D remains unclear. The sequence was obtained from a human donor with alopecia areata. Sequenced material: CD4+ T cells sorted from blood, taken at week 24, from a patient treated with tofacitinib. This CDR3 reads CASSGGQWNQPQHF. DNA of the CDR3: TGTGCCAGCAGTGGTGGCCAATGGAATCAGCCCCAGCATTTT.